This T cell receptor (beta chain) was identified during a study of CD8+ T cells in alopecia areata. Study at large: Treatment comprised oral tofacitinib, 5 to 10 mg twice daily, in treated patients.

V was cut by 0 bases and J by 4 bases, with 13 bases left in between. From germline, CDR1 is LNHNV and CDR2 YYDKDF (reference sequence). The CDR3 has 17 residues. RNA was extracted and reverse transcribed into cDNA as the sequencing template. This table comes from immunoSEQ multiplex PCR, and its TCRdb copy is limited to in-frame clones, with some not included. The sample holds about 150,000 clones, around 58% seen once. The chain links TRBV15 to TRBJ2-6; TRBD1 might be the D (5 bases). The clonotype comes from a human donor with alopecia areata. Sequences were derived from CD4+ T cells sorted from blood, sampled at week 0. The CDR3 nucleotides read TGTGCCACCAGCAGAGAAGGGGAAGGGTTCGGGGCCAACGTCCTGACTTTC. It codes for CATSREGEGFGANVLTF.